This note documents a single T cell receptor beta chain sequence. This sample is part of a study of T cell changes during pregnancy in multiple sclerosis. TCRdb keeps only in-frame clones here, not all; method: immunoSEQ multiplex PCR. The repertoire has over 35,000 clones, around 94% of them found once; the top ten carry roughly 1.2%. This CDR3 comprises 15 residues. CDR1 and CDR2 (germline): SEHNR, FQNEAQ (reference sequence). After removal of 4 bases from V and 7 bases from J, the junction contained 9 bases not matched to a gene. The V gene is TRBV7-9, the J gene TRBJ1-1, with 10 nucleotides matching TRBD1. The source material was peripheral blood, sampled before pregnancy. This clonotype was sampled from a female donor with multiple sclerosis, enrolled in a pregnancy study. The DNA for the CDR3 is TGTGCCAGCAGCTGGGGAGGGACAGGGGAAATTGAAGCTTTCTTT. This translates into CASSWGGTGEIEAFF.